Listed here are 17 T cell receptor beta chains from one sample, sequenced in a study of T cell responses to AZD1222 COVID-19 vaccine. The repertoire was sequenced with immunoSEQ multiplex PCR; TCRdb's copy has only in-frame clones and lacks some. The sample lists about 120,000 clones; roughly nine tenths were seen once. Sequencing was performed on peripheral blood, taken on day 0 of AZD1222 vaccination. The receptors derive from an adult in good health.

In nucleotides, the CDR3 is TGTGCCTGGACGCTAGCGGGAGACACCGGGGAGCTGTTTTTT. It is translated as CAWTLAGDTGELFF. The chain couples TRBV30 to TRBJ2-2, with TRBD2 matching over 10 bases. The CDR3 totals 14 residues. V lost 4 bases to trimming and J lost 3 bases; unmatched junction nucleotides: 2. Germline CDR1 GTSNPN, CDR2 SVGIG (reference sequence).

The DNA for the CDR3 is TGTGCCAGCAGCGTAGACTCGGACTCGGCCGGGCAGTACTTC. Translating gives CASSVDSDSAGQYF. The rearrangement joins TRBV9 to TRBJ2-7, with D possibly matching TRBD2 (5 bases). This CDR3 has 14 amino acids. Germline V gene data show CDR1 as SGDLS and CDR2 as YYNGEE. Between the trimmed V and J ends, which lost 0 bases and 9 bases, there was a span of 16 bases.

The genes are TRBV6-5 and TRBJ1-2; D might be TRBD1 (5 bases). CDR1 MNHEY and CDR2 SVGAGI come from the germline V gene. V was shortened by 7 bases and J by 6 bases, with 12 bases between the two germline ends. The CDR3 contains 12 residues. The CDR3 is CASTPRGNGYTF. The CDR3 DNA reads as TGTGCCAGCACTCCACGGGGGAATGGCTACACCTTC.

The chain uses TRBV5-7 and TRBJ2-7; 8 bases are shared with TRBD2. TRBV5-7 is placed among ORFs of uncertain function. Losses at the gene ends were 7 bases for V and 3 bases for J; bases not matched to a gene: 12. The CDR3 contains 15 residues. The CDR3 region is CASYRQGLAGYEQYF. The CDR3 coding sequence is TGTGCCAGCTACCGCCAGGGGCTAGCGGGCTACGAGCAGTACTTC.

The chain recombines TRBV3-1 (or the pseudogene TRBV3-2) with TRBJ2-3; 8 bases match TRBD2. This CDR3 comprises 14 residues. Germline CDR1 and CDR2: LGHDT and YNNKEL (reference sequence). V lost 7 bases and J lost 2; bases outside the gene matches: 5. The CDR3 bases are TGTGCCAGCACCACGGGGGGGTCCACAGATACGCAGTATTTT. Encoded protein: CASTTGGSTDTQYF.

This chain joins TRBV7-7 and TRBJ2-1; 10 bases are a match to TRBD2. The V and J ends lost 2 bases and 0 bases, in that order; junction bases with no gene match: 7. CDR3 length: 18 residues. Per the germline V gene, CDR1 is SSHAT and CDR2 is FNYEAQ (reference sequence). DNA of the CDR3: TGTGCCAGCAGCTTAAGCCCACTAGCGGGACGCTCCTACAATGAGCAGTTCTTC. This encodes CASSLSPLAGRSYNEQFF.

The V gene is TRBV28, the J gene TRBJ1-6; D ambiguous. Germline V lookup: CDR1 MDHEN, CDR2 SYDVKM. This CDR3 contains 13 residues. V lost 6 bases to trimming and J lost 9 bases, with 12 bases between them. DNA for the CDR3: TGTGCCAGCAGCCCTGGGCCGGGTTCACCCCTCCACTTT. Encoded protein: CASSPGPGSPLHF.

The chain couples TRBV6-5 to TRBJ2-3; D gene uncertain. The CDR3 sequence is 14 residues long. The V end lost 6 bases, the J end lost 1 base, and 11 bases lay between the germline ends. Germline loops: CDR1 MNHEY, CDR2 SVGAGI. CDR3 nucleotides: TGTGCCAGCAGACGGAGTATCGGCACAGATACGCAGTATTTT. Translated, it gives CASRRSIGTDTQYF.

The CDR3 is CALHQPQHF. DNA for the CDR3: TGTGCCTTACATCAGCCCCAGCATTTT. The chain joins TRBV30 to TRBJ1-5; D is ambiguous. The CDR3 sequence is 9 residues long. V gave up 7 bases and J gave up 5 bases, with 3 bases separating them. Germline loops: CDR1 GTSNPN, CDR2 SVGIG (reference sequence).

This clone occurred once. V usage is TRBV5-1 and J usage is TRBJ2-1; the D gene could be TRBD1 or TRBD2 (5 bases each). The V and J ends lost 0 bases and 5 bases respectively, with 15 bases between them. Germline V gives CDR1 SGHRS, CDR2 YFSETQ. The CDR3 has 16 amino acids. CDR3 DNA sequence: TGCGCCAGCAGCTTGGTAGTATCGTGGGGACACAATGAGCAGTTCTTC. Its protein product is CASSLVVSWGHNEQFF.

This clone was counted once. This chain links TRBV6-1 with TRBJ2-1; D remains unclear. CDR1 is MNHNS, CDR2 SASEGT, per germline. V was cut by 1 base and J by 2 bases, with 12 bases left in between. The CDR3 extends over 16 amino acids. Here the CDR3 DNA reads TGTGCCAGCAGTGAAGGGGTACGGATTACCTACAATGAGCAGTTCTTC. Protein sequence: CASSEGVRITYNEQFF.

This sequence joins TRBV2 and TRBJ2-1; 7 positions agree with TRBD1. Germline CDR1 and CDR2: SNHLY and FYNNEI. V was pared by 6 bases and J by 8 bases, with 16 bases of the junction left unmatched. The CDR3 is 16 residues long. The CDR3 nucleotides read TGTGCCAGCAGAGAACAGGGGCTAAAACTAGGGGATGAGCAGTTCTTC. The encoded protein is CASREQGLKLGDEQFF.

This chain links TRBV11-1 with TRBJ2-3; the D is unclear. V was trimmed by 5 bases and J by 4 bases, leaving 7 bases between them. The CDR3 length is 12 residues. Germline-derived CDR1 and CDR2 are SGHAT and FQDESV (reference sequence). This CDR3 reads CASSEVSDTQYF. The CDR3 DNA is TGTGCCAGCAGCGAAGTTTCAGATACGCAGTATTTT.

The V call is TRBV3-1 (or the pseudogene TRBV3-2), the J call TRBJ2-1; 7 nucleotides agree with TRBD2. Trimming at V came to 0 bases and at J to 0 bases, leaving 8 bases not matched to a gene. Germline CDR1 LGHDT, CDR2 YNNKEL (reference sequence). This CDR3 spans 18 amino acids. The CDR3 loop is CASSQDGSRGSSYNEQFF. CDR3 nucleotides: TGTGCCAGCAGCCAAGATGGTTCGCGGGGGAGCTCCTACAATGAGCAGTTCTTC.

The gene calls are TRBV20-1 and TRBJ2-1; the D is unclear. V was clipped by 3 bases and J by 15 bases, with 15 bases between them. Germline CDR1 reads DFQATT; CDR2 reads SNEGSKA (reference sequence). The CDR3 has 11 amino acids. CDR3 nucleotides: TGCAGTGCTAGGGCTACCGGGCTTATGTTCTTC. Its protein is CSARATGLMFF.

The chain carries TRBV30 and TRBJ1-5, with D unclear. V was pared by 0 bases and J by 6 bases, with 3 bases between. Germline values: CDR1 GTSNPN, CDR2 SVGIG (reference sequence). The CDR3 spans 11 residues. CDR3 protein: CAWSVGQPQHF. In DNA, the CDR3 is TGTGCCTGGAGTGTGGGTCAGCCCCAGCATTTT. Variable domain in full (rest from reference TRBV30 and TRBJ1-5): SQTIHQWPATLVQPVGSPLSLECTVEGTSNPNLYWYRQAAGRGLQLLFYSVGIGQISSEVPQNLSASRPQDRQFILSSKKLLLSDSGFYLCAWSVGQPQHFGDGTRLSIL.

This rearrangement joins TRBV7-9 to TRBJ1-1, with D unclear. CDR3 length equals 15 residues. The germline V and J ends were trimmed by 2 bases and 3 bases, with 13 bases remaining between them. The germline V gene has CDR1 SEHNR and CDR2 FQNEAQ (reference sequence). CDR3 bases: TGTGCCAGCAGCTTATATGAGGGCGCGTACACTGAAGCTTTCTTT. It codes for CASSLYEGAYTEAFF. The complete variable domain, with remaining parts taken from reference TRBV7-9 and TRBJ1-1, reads DTGVSQNPRHKITKRGQNVTFRCDPISEHNRLYWYRQTLGQGPEFLTYFQNEAQLEKSRLLSDRFSAERPKGSFSTLEIQRTEQGDSAMYLCASSLYEGAYTEAFFGQGTRLTVV.